These T cell receptor beta chains were read from a single sample in a study of T cell responses to AZD1222 COVID-19 vaccine. Here immunoSEQ multiplex PCR was the method, and the copy in TCRdb shows in-frame clones only, minus some. The profile shows about 110,000 clones, roughly 90% of them singletons. Sample: peripheral blood, taken 28 days after the second AZD1222 dose. The receptor set was obtained from an adult who received the AZD1222 COVID-19 vaccine. The CDR3 runs from the conserved cysteine through the conserved F or W. The D gene is left open where the match is weak. Clone size is stated in some rows and not others, as once, few, many or a class when expanded.

CDR3 protein: CASSPGQGAMNTEAFF
CDR3 DNA: TGCGCCAGCAGCCCGGGACAGGGGGCTATGAACACTGAAGCTTTCTTT
D gene: TRBD1
V gene: TRBV5-1
clone size: .
J gene: TRBJ1-1

CDR3 protein: CASSQGTGSSYEQYF
CDR3 DNA: TGTGCCAGCAGCCAAGGGACAGGGAGCTCCTACGAGCAGTACTTC
D gene: TRBD1
V gene: TRBV3-1/TRBV3-2
clone size: .
J gene: TRBJ2-7

CDR3 protein: CASSPGLANSYEQYF
CDR3 DNA: TGTGCCAGCAGCCCGGGACTAGCTAACTCCTACGAGCAGTACTTC
D gene: TRBD2
V gene: TRBV6-2/TRBV6-3
clone size: .
J gene: TRBJ2-7

CDR3 protein: CASKVTGEETQYF
CDR3 DNA: TGTGCCAGTAAGGTGACAGGGGAAGAGACCCAGTACTTC
D gene: TRBD1
V gene: TRBV19
clone size: .
J gene: TRBJ2-5

CDR3 protein: CASSATVDGYEQYF
CDR3 DNA: TGTGCCAGCTCAGCTACGGTGGATGGGTACGAGCAGTACTTC
D gene: .
V gene: TRBV18
clone size: .
J gene: TRBJ2-7

CDR3 protein: CASSLGTTTYEQYF
CDR3 DNA: TGCGCCAGCAGCTTGGGGACTACTACTTACGAGCAGTACTTC
D gene: .
V gene: TRBV5-1
clone size: .
J gene: TRBJ2-7

CDR3 protein: CASSFRGTTYNEQFF
CDR3 DNA: TGTGCCAGCAGTTTTAGGGGGACTACCTACAATGAGCAGTTCTTC
D gene: .
V gene: TRBV7-8
clone size: .
J gene: TRBJ2-1

CDR3 protein: CASRKAGISYNEQFF
CDR3 DNA: TGTGCCAGCCGAAAGGCGGGGATCTCCTACAATGAGCAGTTCTTC
D gene: .
V gene: TRBV6-5
clone size: .
J gene: TRBJ2-1

CDR3 protein: CASSVDGSSGNTIYF
CDR3 DNA: TGCGCCAGCAGCGTGGACGGAAGCTCTGGAAACACCATATATTTT
D gene: .
V gene: TRBV5-1
clone size: .
J gene: TRBJ1-3

CDR3 protein: CSASWAGGETQYF
CDR3 DNA: TGCAGTGCTAGTTGGGCCGGAGGAGAGACCCAGTACTTC
D gene: .
V gene: TRBV20-1
clone size: .
J gene: TRBJ2-5

CDR3 protein: CASSIRSGTSTGTDTQYF
CDR3 DNA: TGTGCCAGTAGTATACGTTCCGGGACGAGCACAGGCACAGATACGCAGTATTTT
D gene: .
V gene: TRBV19
clone size: .
J gene: TRBJ2-3

CDR3 protein: CASSYRTGSGNTIYF
CDR3 DNA: TGTGCCAGCAGCTACAGGACAGGCTCTGGAAACACCATATATTTT
D gene: TRBD1
V gene: TRBV7-2
clone size: .
J gene: TRBJ1-3

CDR3 protein: CASSLELRGDGYTF
CDR3 DNA: TGTGCCAGCAGTTTAGAACTCAGGGGAGACGGCTACACCTTC
D gene: .
V gene: TRBV2
clone size: few
J gene: TRBJ1-2

CDR3 protein: CASSPGSLGEKLFF
CDR3 DNA: TGTGCCAGCTCACCCGGGAGCCTGGGGGAAAAACTGTTTTTT
D gene: .
V gene: TRBV18
clone size: .
J gene: TRBJ1-4

CDR3 protein: CASSIGAQSYNEQFF
CDR3 DNA: TGTGCCAGTAGTATCGGGGCTCAGTCCTACAATGAGCAGTTCTTC
D gene: .
V gene: TRBV19
clone size: .
J gene: TRBJ2-1

CDR3 protein: CASSFGRGNIQYF
CDR3 DNA: TGTGCCAGCAGTTTCGGGAGGGGAAACATTCAGTACTTC
D gene: TRBD2
V gene: TRBV27
clone size: once
J gene: TRBJ2-4

CDR3 protein: CSTTGKKETGELFF
CDR3 DNA: TGCAGTACTACAGGGAAAAAGGAAACCGGGGAGCTGTTTTTT
D gene: .
V gene: TRBV29-1
clone size: .
J gene: TRBJ2-2

CDR3 protein: CASSLGGGETQYF
CDR3 DNA: TGTGCCAGCAGCTTGGGCGGGGGAGAGACCCAGTACTTC
D gene: TRBD2
V gene: TRBV11-3
clone size: .
J gene: TRBJ2-5

CDR3 protein: CASSLAGSNQPQHF
CDR3 DNA: TGTGCCAGCAGCTTGGCGGGGAGCAATCAGCCCCAGCATTTT
D gene: .
V gene: TRBV5-5
clone size: .
J gene: TRBJ1-5

CDR3 protein: CAWNLRGGMLQFF
CDR3 DNA: TGTGCCTGGAACCTCCGGGGGGGCATGCTCCAGTTCTTC
D gene: TRBD2
V gene: TRBV30
clone size: .
J gene: TRBJ2-1

CDR3 protein: CASSLSGVPGNTIYF
CDR3 DNA: TGTGCCAGCAGCTTGTCAGGGGTTCCTGGAAACACCATATATTTT
D gene: .
V gene: TRBV5-6
clone size: .
J gene: TRBJ1-3

CDR3 protein: CSGTSGGIVEQFF
CDR3 DNA: TGCAGCGGAACTAGCGGGGGGATTGTTGAGCAGTTCTTC
D gene: TRBD2
V gene: TRBV29-1
clone size: .
J gene: TRBJ2-1

CDR3 protein: CASSRDTDTQYF
CDR3 DNA: TGTGCCAGTAGTAGGGACACAGATACGCAGTATTTT
D gene: .
V gene: TRBV19
clone size: .
J gene: TRBJ2-3

CDR3 protein: CASSPLGEKLFF
CDR3 DNA: TGTGCCAGCAGCCCTTTGGGTGAAAAACTGTTTTTT
D gene: .
V gene: TRBV7-9
clone size: .
J gene: TRBJ1-4

CDR3 protein: CASSSGQGDDYTF
CDR3 DNA: TGTGCCAGCAGCTCAGGACAGGGCGACGATTACACCTTC
D gene: TRBD1
V gene: TRBV13
clone size: .
J gene: TRBJ1-2

CDR3 protein: CASSRETSENTGELFF
CDR3 DNA: TGCGCCAGCAGCCGCGAGACTAGCGAGAACACCGGGGAGCTGTTTTTT
D gene: TRBD2
V gene: TRBV5-1
clone size: few
J gene: TRBJ2-2

CDR3 protein: CASSLDRFNYGYTF
CDR3 DNA: TGTGCCAGCAGTTTGGACAGGTTCAACTATGGCTACACCTTC
D gene: TRBD1
V gene: TRBV7-2
clone size: .
J gene: TRBJ1-2

CDR3 protein: CASSVTQGQGTYGYTF
CDR3 DNA: TGTGCCAGCAGCGTCACCCAGGGACAGGGGACCTATGGCTACACCTTC
D gene: TRBD1
V gene: TRBV9
clone size: .
J gene: TRBJ1-2

CDR3 protein: CASTELEGGELFF
CDR3 DNA: TGTGCCAGCACCGAATTAGAGGGCGGGGAGCTGTTTTTT
D gene: .
V gene: TRBV11-3
clone size: .
J gene: TRBJ2-2

CDR3 protein: CASSQGFSNQPQHF
CDR3 DNA: TGCGCCAGCAGCCAGGGGTTTAGCAATCAGCCCCAGCATTTT
D gene: .
V gene: TRBV4-1
clone size: .
J gene: TRBJ1-5

CDR3 protein: CASSQAGNEKLFF
CDR3 DNA: TGTGCCAGCAGCCAAGCTGGGAACGAAAAACTGTTTTTT
D gene: .
V gene: TRBV3-1/TRBV3-2
clone size: .
J gene: TRBJ1-4

CDR3 protein: CASSFKYEGTEAFF
CDR3 DNA: TGTGCCAGCAGCTTTAAGTACGAGGGCACTGAAGCTTTCTTT
D gene: .
V gene: TRBV7-2
clone size: .
J gene: TRBJ1-1

CDR3 protein: CASSWGQDKAFF
CDR3 DNA: TGTGCCAGCAGCTGGGGACAGGACAAAGCTTTCTTT
D gene: TRBD1
V gene: TRBV7-9
clone size: .
J gene: TRBJ1-1

CDR3 protein: CASSQGQGSLSQPQHF
CDR3 DNA: TGTGCCAGCAGCCAGGGGCAGGGGTCACTGAGTCAGCCCCAGCATTTT
D gene: .
V gene: TRBV3-1/TRBV3-2
clone size: .
J gene: TRBJ1-5

CDR3 protein: CASSPEPRPSPLHF
CDR3 DNA: TGTGCCAGCAGCCCGGAGCCAAGGCCTTCACCCCTCCACTTT
D gene: .
V gene: TRBV11-1
clone size: .
J gene: TRBJ1-6

CDR3 protein: CASSLRRDRGPADQPQHF
CDR3 DNA: TGTGCTAGCAGCCTCCGCCGGGACAGGGGACCTGCGGATCAGCCCCAGCATTTT
D gene: TRBD1
V gene: TRBV7-7
clone size: once
J gene: TRBJ1-5

CDR3 protein: CASSSPDRRSYEQYF
CDR3 DNA: TGTGCCAGCAGCTCGCCGGACAGGCGATCTTACGAGCAGTACTTC
D gene: TRBD1
V gene: TRBV7-9
clone size: .
J gene: TRBJ2-7

CDR3 protein: CASSQGGGRPYNEQFF
CDR3 DNA: TGTGCCAGCAGCCAAGGTGGGGGTAGGCCTTACAATGAGCAGTTCTTC
D gene: .
V gene: TRBV3-1/TRBV3-2
clone size: .
J gene: TRBJ2-1

CDR3 protein: CASSTQGFTGELFF
CDR3 DNA: TGTGCCAGCAGCACCCAGGGGTTCACCGGGGAGCTGTTTTTT
D gene: .
V gene: TRBV7-9
clone size: .
J gene: TRBJ2-2

CDR3 protein: CASSYGVGTGESGELFF
CDR3 DNA: TGTGCCAGCAGCTATGGGGTGGGGACAGGGGAGTCCGGGGAGCTGTTTTTT
D gene: TRBD1
V gene: TRBV11-3
clone size: .
J gene: TRBJ2-2

CDR3 protein: CASSPGAGQPQHF
CDR3 DNA: TGTGCCAGCAGCCCAGGTGCGGGTCAGCCCCAGCATTTT
D gene: .
V gene: TRBV5-5
clone size: .
J gene: TRBJ1-5

CDR3 protein: CASKASWRGSLETQYF
CDR3 DNA: TGTGCCAGCAAAGCCTCTTGGCGGGGCAGCCTGGAGACCCAGTACTTC
D gene: .
V gene: TRBV7-3
clone size: .
J gene: TRBJ2-5

CDR3 protein: CASGEGSGGAFF
CDR3 DNA: TGCGCCAGCGGCGAAGGGAGTGGAGGGGCTTTCTTT
D gene: .
V gene: TRBV10-2
clone size: .
J gene: TRBJ1-1

CDR3 protein: CASSPAPGQGAETQYF
CDR3 DNA: TGTGCCAGCAGCCCCGCCCCGGGACAGGGGGCGGAGACCCAGTACTTC
D gene: TRBD1
V gene: TRBV6-2/TRBV6-3
clone size: .
J gene: TRBJ2-5

CDR3 protein: CATSRGGEQYF
CDR3 DNA: TGTGCCACCAGCCGGGGTGGCGAGCAGTACTTC
D gene: .
V gene: TRBV24-1
clone size: .
J gene: TRBJ2-7

CDR3 protein: CASSFTRDDLRTQYF
CDR3 DNA: TGTGCCAGCAGTTTTACAAGGGACGATCTTAGGACCCAGTACTTC
D gene: .
V gene: TRBV6-5
clone size: .
J gene: TRBJ2-5

CDR3 protein: CASSYGRGQETQYF
CDR3 DNA: TGTGCCAGCAGTTACGGCAGGGGACAAGAGACCCAGTACTTC
D gene: .
V gene: TRBV6-2/TRBV6-3
clone size: .
J gene: TRBJ2-5

CDR3 protein: CASSLGFRSNYGYTF
CDR3 DNA: TGTGCCAGCAGCTTAGGGTTCCGGTCTAACTATGGCTACACCTTC
D gene: .
V gene: TRBV7-9
clone size: .
J gene: TRBJ1-2

CDR3 protein: CASSTRGQNTEAFF
CDR3 DNA: TGTGCCAGCTCGACGCGAGGCCAGAACACTGAAGCTTTCTTT
D gene: .
V gene: TRBV18
clone size: .
J gene: TRBJ1-1

CDR3 protein: CSVGGETDTQYF
CDR3 DNA: TGCAGCGTTGGTGGGGAGACAGATACGCAGTATTTT
D gene: .
V gene: TRBV29-1
clone size: .
J gene: TRBJ2-3

CDR3 protein: CASSPRIEMNTEAFF
CDR3 DNA: TGTGCCAGCTCACCTCGGATCGAGATGAACACTGAAGCTTTCTTT
D gene: .
V gene: TRBV18
clone size: .
J gene: TRBJ1-1

CDR3 protein: CASSRDSSLYEQYF
CDR3 DNA: TGTGCCAGCAGCCGGGACAGTTCGCTCTACGAGCAGTACTTC
D gene: TRBD1
V gene: TRBV3-1/TRBV3-2
clone size: .
J gene: TRBJ2-7

CDR3 protein: CASSLVSGTQPQHF
CDR3 DNA: TGTGCCAGCAGCTTAGTCTCGGGGACCCAGCCCCAGCATTTT
D gene: .
V gene: TRBV7-2
clone size: .
J gene: TRBJ1-5

CDR3 protein: CASSPQLNQPQHF
CDR3 DNA: TGTGCCAGTAGTCCCCAGCTCAATCAGCCCCAGCATTTT
D gene: .
V gene: TRBV19
clone size: .
J gene: TRBJ1-5

CDR3 protein: CASSKGTSGGATGELFF
CDR3 DNA: TGTGCCAGCAGCAAAGGGACTAGCGGGGGGGCCACCGGGGAGCTGTTTTTT
D gene: TRBD2
V gene: TRBV3-1/TRBV3-2
clone size: .
J gene: TRBJ2-2

CDR3 protein: CSASRDPDTQYF
CDR3 DNA: TGCAGTGCTAGTAGGGACCCAGATACGCAGTATTTT
D gene: .
V gene: TRBV20-1
clone size: .
J gene: TRBJ2-3

CDR3 protein: CASSRGADKSTDTQYF
CDR3 DNA: TGCGCCAGCAGCCGTGGGGCGGACAAGAGCACAGATACGCAGTATTTT
D gene: .
V gene: TRBV4-3
clone size: .
J gene: TRBJ2-3

CDR3 protein: CASSEGWGFNYGYTF
CDR3 DNA: TGTGCCAGCAGTGAAGGTTGGGGGTTTAACTATGGCTACACCTTC
D gene: .
V gene: TRBV2
clone size: .
J gene: TRBJ1-2

CDR3 protein: CASSLRLAGESEQFF
CDR3 DNA: TGTGCCAGCAGCTTGAGACTAGCGGGGGAATCTGAGCAGTTCTTC
D gene: TRBD2
V gene: TRBV11-3
clone size: .
J gene: TRBJ2-1